This entry is about one T cell receptor beta chain. Its antigen is unidentified. This entry belongs to a study of shared clonotypes between healthy human individuals. Study overall: Per donor, CD8 memory used one plate, CD8 naive used two, CD4 memory used three and CD4 naive used three.

Profiling relied on immunoSEQ multiplex PCR, and the TCRdb table lists in-frame clones only, not all of them. In the table there are approximately 1,500,000 clones, approximately 98% of which are singletons. A CD45RA+ naive subset and a CD45RA-negative memory subset were split from CD4+ cells. The CDR3 runs to 16 residues. J was trimmed by 7 bases and V by 2 bases; bases with no gene match: 11. Germline V gives CDR1 SGHDT, CDR2 YYEEEE. General study findings and limits: Shared clonotypes across all four donors exceeded non-shared ones in generation probability.

Sequenced sample: naive CD4+ T cells sorted from blood. As to subset: CD45RA+ positively selected. This receptor was identified in a man aged 30 to 39 in good health. J is TRBJ1-4 and V is TRBV5-6; 7 positions agree with TRBD1. DNA for the CDR3: TGTGCCAGCAGCTTCTCCTCGACAGGGTCCCTTGAAAAACTGTTTTTT. This sequence encodes CASSFSSTGSLEKLFF.